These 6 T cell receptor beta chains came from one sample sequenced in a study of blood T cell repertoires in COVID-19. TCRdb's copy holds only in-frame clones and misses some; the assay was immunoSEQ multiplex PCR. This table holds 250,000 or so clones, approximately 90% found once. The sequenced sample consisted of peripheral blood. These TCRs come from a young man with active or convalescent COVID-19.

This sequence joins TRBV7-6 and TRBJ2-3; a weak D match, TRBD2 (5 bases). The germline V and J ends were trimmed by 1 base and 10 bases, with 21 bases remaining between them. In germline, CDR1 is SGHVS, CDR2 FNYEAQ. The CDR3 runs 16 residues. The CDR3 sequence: CASSLELGGDLVAQYF. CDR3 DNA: TGTGCCAGCAGCTTAGAACTAGGTGGAGATCTAGTCGCGCAGTATTTT.

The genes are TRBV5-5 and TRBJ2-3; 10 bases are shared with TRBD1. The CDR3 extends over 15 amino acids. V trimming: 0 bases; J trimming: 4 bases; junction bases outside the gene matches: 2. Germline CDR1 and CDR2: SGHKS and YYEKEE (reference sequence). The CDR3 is CASSLAGQGSDTQYF. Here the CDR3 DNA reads TGTGCCAGCAGCTTGGCGGGACAGGGGTCAGATACGCAGTATTTT. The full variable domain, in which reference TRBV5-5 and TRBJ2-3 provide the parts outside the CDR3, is DAGVTQSPTHLIKTRGQQVTLRCSPISGHKSVSWYQQVLGQGPQFIFQYYEKEERGRGNFPDRFSARQFPNYSSELNVNALLLGDSALYLCASSLAGQGSDTQYFGPGTRLTVL.

CDR3 nucleotides: TGTGCCTGGAGTTTGGACAGGCTCAATCAGCCCCAGCATTTT. Amino acids: CAWSLDRLNQPQHF. This rearrangement joins TRBV30 to TRBJ1-5; TRBD1 matches at 7 bases. Germline V CDR1 and CDR2: GTSNPN, SVGIG (reference sequence). V was clipped by 2 bases and J by 3 bases; unmatched bases: 4. The CDR3 sequence is 14 residues long.

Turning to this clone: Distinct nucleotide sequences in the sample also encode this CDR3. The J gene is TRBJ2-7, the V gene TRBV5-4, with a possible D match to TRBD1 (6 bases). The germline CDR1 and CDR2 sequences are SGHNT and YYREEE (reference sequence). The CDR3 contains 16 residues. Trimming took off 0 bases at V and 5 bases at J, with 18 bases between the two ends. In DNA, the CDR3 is TGTGCCAGCAGCTTGGGGGGGCAGGGGATGAACGACGAGCAGTACTTC. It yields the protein CASSLGGQGMNDEQYF. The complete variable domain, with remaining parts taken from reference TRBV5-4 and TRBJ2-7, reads ETGVTQSPTHLIKTRGQQVTLRCSSQSGHNTVSWYQQALGQGPQFIFQYYREEENGRGNFPPRFSGLQFPNYSSELNVNALELDDSALYLCASSLGGQGMNDEQYFGPGTRLTVT.

The CDR3 DNA follows: TGTGCCAGCAGCCTTCGGGAGGGAGATACGCAGTATTTT. Translated: CASSLREGDTQYF. The chain couples TRBV7-2 to TRBJ2-3; TRBD2 matches at 8 bases. There are 13 residues in the CDR3. Looked up from germline, CDR1 is SGHTA and CDR2 is FQGNSA. Trimming took 5 bases from V and 5 from J; bases not matched to a gene: 3.

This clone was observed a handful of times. In DNA form, the CDR3 reads TGTGCCAGCAGCCCGGGGGCAGGGGGCCACTACACCTTC. It translates to CASSPGAGGHYTF. This chain links TRBV7-3 with TRBJ1-2, with TRBD1 matching over 8 bases. The germline V gene encodes CDR1 SGHTA and CDR2 FQGTGA. The V gene end was trimmed by 5 bases and the J gene end by 10 bases; junction bases not matched to a gene: 9. The CDR3 totals 13 residues.